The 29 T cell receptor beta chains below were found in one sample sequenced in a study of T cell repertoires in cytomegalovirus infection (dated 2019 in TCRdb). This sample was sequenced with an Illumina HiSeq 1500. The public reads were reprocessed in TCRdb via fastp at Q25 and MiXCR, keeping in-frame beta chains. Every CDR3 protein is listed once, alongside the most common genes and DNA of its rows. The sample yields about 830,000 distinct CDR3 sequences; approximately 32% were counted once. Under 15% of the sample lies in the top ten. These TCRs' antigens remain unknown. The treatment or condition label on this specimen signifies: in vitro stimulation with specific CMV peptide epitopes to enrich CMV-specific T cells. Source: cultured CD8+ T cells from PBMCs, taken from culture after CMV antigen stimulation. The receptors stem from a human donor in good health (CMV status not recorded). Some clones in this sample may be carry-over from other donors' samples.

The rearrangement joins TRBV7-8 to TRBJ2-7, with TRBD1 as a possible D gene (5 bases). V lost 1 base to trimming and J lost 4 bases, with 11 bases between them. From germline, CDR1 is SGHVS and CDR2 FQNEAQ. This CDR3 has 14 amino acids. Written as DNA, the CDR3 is TGTGCCAGCAGCTTAGAGCCAGGGTGGTACGAGCAGTACGTC. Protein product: CASSLEPGWYEQYV.

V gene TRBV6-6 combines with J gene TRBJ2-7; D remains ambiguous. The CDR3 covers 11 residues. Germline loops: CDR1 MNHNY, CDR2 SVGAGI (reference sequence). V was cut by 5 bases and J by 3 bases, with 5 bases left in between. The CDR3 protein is CASSNLYEQYV. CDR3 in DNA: TGTGCCAGCAGTAACCTCTACGAGCAGTACGTC.

For the CDR3, the DNA is TGTGCCAGCAGCTTATCCCGGCGGTACAGCAAAGGGACCAGAGAGCAGTACGTC. This sequence encodes CASSLSRRYSKGTREQYV. The chain employs TRBV7-3 and TRBJ2-7; TRBD1 or TRBD2 may be the D gene (5 bases each). The germline CDR1 and CDR2 sequences are SGHTA and FQGTGA. This CDR3 comprises 18 residues. The ends were cut back, 2 bases at V and 7 bases at J, with 27 bases in the middle.

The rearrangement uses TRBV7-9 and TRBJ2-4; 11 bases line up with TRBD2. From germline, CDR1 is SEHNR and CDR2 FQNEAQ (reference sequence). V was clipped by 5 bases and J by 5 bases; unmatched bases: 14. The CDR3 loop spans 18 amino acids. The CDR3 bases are TGTGCCAGCAGCCCGGTGGTAGCGGGGGGGCCGGGCGAAAACATTCAGTACTTC. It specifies CASSPVVAGGPGENIQYF.

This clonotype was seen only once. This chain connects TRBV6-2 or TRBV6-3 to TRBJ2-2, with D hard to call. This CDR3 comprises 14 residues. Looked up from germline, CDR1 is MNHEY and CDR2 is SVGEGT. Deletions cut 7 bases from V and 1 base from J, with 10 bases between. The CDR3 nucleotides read TGTGCCAGCACGTATCTCGTGAACACCGGGGAGCTGTTTTTT. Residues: CASTYLVNTGELFF.

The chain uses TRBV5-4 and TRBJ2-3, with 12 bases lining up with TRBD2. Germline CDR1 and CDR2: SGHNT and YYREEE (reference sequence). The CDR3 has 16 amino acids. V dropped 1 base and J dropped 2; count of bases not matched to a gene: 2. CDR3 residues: CASSLTSGGFTDTQYF. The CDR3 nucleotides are TGTGCCAGCAGCTTGACTAGCGGGGGGTTCACAGATACGCAGTATTTT.

The CDR3 sequence: CASSFTAQGGETQYF. The CDR3 coding sequence is TGTGCCAGCAGTTTTACGGCACAGGGTGGGGAGACCCAGTACTTC. The rearrangement links TRBV12-3 or TRBV12-4 to TRBJ2-5; TRBD1 might be the D (6 bases). CDR3 length: 15 residues. Between the trimmed V and J ends, which lost 3 bases and 5 bases, there was a span of 16 bases.

This chain's CDR3 is CASALQGSDYNEQFF. The CDR3 DNA sequence: TGCGCCAGCGCCCTACAGGGGTCTGACTACAATGAGCAGTTCTTC. This chain uses TRBV5-1 with TRBJ2-1; 7 bases map to TRBD1. The germline V gene encodes CDR1 SGHRS and CDR2 YFSETQ. This CDR3 region has 15 residues. V lost 7 bases and J lost 3; bases outside the gene matches: 10. The full variable domain, rest sourced from reference TRBV5-1 and TRBJ2-1, is KAGVTQTPRYLIKTRGQQVTLSCSPISGHRSVSWYQQTPGQGLQFLFEYFSETQRNKGNFPGRFSGRQFSNSRSEMNVSTLELGDSALYLCASALQGSDYNEQFFGPGTRLTVL.

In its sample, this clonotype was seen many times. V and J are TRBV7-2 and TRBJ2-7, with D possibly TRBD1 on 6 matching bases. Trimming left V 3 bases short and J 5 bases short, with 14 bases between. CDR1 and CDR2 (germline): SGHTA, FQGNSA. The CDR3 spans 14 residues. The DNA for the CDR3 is TGTGCCAGCAGCTTGGTAACAGGGTTCAACGAGCAGTACTTC. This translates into CASSLVTGFNEQYF.

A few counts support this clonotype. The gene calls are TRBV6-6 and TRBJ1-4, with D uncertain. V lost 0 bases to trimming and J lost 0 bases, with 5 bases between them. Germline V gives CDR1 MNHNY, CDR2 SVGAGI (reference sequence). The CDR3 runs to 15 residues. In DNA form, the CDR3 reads TGTGCCAGCAGTTACTCGGCAGCAACTAATGAAAAACTGTTTTTT. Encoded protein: CASSYSAATNEKLFF.

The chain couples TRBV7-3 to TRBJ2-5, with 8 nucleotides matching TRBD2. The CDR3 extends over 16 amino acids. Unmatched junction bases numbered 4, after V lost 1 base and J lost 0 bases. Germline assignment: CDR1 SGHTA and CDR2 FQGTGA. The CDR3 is CASSLMGGGNQETQYF. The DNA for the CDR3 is TGTGCCAGCAGCTTAATGGGCGGGGGGAACCAAGAGACCCAGTACTTC.

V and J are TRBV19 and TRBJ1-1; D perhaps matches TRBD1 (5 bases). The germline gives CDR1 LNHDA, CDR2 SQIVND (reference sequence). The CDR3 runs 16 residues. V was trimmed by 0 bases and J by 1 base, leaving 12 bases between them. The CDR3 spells CASSIDRDRPNTEAFF. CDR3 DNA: TGTGCCAGTAGTATAGACCGGGACCGACCGAACACTGAAGCTTTCTTT. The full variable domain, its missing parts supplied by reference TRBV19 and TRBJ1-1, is DGGITQSPKYLFRKEGQNVTLSCEQNLNHDAMYWYRQDPGQGLRLIYYSQIVNDFQKGDIAEGYSVSREKKESFPLTVTSAQKNPTAFYLCASSIDRDRPNTEAFFGQGTRLTVV.

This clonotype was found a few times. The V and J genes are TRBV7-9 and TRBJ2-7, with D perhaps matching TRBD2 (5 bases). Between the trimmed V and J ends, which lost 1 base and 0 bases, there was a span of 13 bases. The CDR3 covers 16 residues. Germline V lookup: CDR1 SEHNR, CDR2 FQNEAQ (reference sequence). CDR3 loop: CASSLGTPQFSYEQYV. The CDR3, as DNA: TGTGCCAGCAGCTTAGGGACTCCTCAGTTCTCCTACGAGCAGTACGTC.

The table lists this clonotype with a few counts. In nucleotides, the CDR3 is TGTGCCAGCAGCTTATGGGACAGGGGGTTCGAGACCCAGTACTTC. This codes for CASSLWDRGFETQYF. The V gene is TRBV7-6, the J gene TRBJ2-5; 11 positions agree with TRBD1. J gave up 5 bases and V 2 bases, and 4 bases lay outside the gene matches. This CDR3 is built from 15 residues. The V gene's germline CDR1 is SGHVS and CDR2 FNYEAQ.

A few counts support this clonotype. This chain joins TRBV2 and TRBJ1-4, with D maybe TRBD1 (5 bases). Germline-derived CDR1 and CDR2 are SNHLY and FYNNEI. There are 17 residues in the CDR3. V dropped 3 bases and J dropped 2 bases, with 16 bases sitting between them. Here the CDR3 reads CASSDDPMGVTNEKLFF. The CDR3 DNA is TGTGCCAGCAGTGACGACCCCATGGGGGTTACTAATGAAAAACTGTTTTTT. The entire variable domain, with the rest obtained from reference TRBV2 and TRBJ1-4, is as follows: EPEVTQTPSHQVTQMGQEVILRCVPISNHLYFYWYRQILGQKVEFLVSFYNNEISEKSEIFDDQFSVERPDGSNFTLKIRSTKLEDSAMYFCASSDDPMGVTNEKLFFGSGTQLSVL.

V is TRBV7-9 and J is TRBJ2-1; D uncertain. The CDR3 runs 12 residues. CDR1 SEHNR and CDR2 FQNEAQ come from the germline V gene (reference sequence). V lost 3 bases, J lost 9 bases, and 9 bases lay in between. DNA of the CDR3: TGTGCCAGCAGCTTCCCACGCGGTGAGCAGTTCTTC. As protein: CASSFPRGEQFF.

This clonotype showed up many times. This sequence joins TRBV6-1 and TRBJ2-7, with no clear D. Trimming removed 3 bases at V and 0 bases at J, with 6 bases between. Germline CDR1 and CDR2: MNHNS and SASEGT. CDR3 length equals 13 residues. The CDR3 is CASSEFNSYEQYV. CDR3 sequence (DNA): TGTGCCAGCAGTGAGTTTAACTCCTACGAGCAGTACGTC.

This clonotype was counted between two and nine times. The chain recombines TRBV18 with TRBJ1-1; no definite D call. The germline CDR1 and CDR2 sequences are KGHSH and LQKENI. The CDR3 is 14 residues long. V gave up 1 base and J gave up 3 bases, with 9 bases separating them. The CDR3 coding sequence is TGTGCCAGCTCACCACTAAACCGGGACACTGAAGCTTTCTTT. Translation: CASSPLNRDTEAFF.

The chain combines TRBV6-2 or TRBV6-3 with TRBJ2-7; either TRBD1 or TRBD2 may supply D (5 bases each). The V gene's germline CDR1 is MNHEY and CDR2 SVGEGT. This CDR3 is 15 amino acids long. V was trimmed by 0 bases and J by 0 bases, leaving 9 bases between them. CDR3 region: CASSYSGRSSYEQYF. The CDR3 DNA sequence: TGTGCCAGCAGTTACTCGGGACGGTCCTCCTACGAGCAGTACTTC.

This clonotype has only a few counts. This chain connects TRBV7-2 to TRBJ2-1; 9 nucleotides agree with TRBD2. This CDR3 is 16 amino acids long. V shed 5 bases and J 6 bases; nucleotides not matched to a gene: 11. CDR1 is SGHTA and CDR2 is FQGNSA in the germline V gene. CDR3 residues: CASSTRGPLAGNEQFF. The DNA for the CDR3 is TGTGCCAGCAGCACGCGAGGGCCACTAGCGGGCAATGAGCAGTTCTTC.

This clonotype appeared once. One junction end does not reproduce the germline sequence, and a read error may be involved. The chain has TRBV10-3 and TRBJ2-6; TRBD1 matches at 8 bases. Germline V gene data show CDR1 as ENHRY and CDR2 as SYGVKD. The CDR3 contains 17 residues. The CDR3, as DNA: TGTGCCATCAGGACGATCAGGGGGCCTTCTGGGACCAACGTCCTGACTTTC. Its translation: CAIRTIRGPSGTNVLTF.

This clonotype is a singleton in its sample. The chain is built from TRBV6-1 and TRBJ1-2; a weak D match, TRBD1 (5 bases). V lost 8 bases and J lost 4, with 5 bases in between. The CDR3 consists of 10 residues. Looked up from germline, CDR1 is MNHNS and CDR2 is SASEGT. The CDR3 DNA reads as TGTGCCAGCGGGGCCTATGGCTACACCTTC. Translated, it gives CASGAYGYTF.

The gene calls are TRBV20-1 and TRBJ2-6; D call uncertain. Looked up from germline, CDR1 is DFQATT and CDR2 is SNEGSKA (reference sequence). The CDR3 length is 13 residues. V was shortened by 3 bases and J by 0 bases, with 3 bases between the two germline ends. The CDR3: CSASVSGANVLTF. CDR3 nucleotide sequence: TGCAGTGCTAGCGTCTCTGGGGCCAACGTCCTGACTTTC.

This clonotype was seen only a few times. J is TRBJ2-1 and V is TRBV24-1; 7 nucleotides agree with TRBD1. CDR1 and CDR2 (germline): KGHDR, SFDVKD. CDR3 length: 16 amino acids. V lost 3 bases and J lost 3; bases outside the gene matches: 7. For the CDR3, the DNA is TGTGCCACCAGTGATCCTCGGGACAGAGACTACAATGAGCAGTTCTTC. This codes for CATSDPRDRDYNEQFF.

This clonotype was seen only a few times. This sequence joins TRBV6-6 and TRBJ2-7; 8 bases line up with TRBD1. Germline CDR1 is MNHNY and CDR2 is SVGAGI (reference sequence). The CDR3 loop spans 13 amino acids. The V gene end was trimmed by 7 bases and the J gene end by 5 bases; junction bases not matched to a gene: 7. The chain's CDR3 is CASTLDRGHEQYV. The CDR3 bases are TGTGCCAGCACCCTCGACAGGGGCCACGAGCAGTACGTC.

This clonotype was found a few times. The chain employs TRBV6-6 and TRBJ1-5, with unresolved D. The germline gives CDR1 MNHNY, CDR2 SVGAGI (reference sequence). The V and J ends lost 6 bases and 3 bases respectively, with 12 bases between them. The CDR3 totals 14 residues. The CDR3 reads CASSHDSTNQPQHF. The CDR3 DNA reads TGTGCCAGCAGCCACGATAGTACCAATCAGCCCCAGCATTTT.

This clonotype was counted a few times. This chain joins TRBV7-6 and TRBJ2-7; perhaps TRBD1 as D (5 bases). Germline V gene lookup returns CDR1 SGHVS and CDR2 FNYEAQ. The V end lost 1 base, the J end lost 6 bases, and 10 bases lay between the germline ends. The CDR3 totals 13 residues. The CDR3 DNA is TGTGCCAGCAGCTTAGAAAGGGGTCGCGAGCAGTACGTC. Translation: CASSLERGREQYV.

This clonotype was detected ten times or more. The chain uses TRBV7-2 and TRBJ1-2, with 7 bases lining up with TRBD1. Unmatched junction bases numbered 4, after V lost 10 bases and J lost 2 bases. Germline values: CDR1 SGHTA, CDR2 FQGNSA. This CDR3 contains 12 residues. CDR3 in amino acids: CATETGNYGYTF. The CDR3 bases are TGTGCCACCGAGACAGGGAACTATGGCTACACCTTC.

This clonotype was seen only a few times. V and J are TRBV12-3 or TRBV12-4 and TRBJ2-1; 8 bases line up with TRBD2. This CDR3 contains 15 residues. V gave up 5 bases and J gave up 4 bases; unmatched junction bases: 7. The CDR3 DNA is TGTGCCAGCAGTCGAATTAGCGGGGCATACAATGAGCAGTTCTTC. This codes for CASSRISGAYNEQFF.